One sample yielded the 24 T cell receptor beta chains listed below, sequenced in a study of CD8 T cells in ankylosing spondylitis (dated by TCRdb to the late 2010s). The library was generated by 5' RACE. Sequencing relied on an Illumina HiSeq 2500. TCRdb trimmed the raw reads at Q25, called clones with MiXCR and kept productive beta chains. Rows matching on CDR3 protein sequence are summarized as one entry with the most common DNA and genes. This sample is represented by some 27,000 distinct CDR3 sequences; 5.3% of them were singletons. Jointly, the top ten make up about 1.8% of the sample. Sequences were obtained from blood, either unsorted or a sorted T cell fraction (not recorded which). These TCRs come from a female donor with ankylosing spondylitis or in good health (not recorded which).

This clonotype was detected a few times. This rearrangement joins TRBV9 to TRBJ1-3; 9 bases map to TRBD1. The CDR3 consists of 16 residues. V shed 3 bases and J 0 bases; nucleotides not matched to a gene: 4. CDR1 and CDR2 from the germline V gene are SGDLS and YYNGEE. DNA of the CDR3: TGTGCCAGCAGCGGAGGGACAGGGTTCTCTGGAAACACCATATATTTT. Its translation: CASSGGTGFSGNTIYF.

V is TRBV9 and J is TRBJ2-5, with D possibly being TRBD2 (6 bases). The V gene's germline CDR1 is SGDLS and CDR2 YYNGEE. The V end lost 0 bases, the J end lost 6 bases, and 12 bases lay between the germline ends. The CDR3 consists of 14 residues. CDR3 sequence reads: CASSVAPGEKTQYF. DNA of the CDR3: TGTGCCAGCAGCGTAGCTCCGGGGGAAAAGACCCAGTACTTC.

This clonotype has ten or more counts. The V call is TRBV9, the J call TRBJ1-5; the D is unclear. Germline values: CDR1 SGDLS, CDR2 YYNGEE. Trimming cost V 3 bases and J 5 bases, with 9 bases left between them. The CDR3 length is 13 residues. CDR3 nucleotide sequence: TGTGCCAGCAGCGCCCAGGTGGATCAGCCCCAGCATTTT. Translated: CASSAQVDQPQHF.

The sample holds many counts of this clonotype. The V call is TRBV12-3 or TRBV12-4, the J call TRBJ2-5; D gene uncertain. Trimming removed 10 bases at V and 7 bases at J, with 25 bases between. This CDR3 has 15 residues. This chain's CDR3 is CANRSGIHPPGTQYF. CDR3 DNA sequence: TGTGCCAACAGAAGTGGGATTCACCCACCCGGGACCCAGTACTTC.

This clonotype has just a few counts. This chain connects TRBV9 to TRBJ1-1, with TRBD1 identical over 8 bases. CDR3 length: 16 amino acids. With 2 bases clipped from V and 1 base from J, the junction kept 7 bases outside the gene matches. In germline, CDR1 is SGDLS, CDR2 YYNGEE. CDR3 amino acids: CASSVGQGGRNTEAFF. CDR3 nucleotide sequence: TGTGCCAGCAGCGTTGGACAGGGAGGGCGGAACACTGAAGCTTTCTTT.

This clonotype has a count of ten or more. The genes are TRBV9 and TRBJ2-5; tentative D call: TRBD1 (6 bases). Looked up from germline, CDR1 is SGDLS and CDR2 is YYNGEE. The CDR3 loop spans 15 amino acids. Trimming shortened V by 0 bases and J by 0 bases, and 9 bases separated the two germline ends. CDR3 in DNA: TGTGCCAGCAGCGTAGGTCAGGGGAACCAAGAGACCCAGTACTTC. Its translation is CASSVGQGNQETQYF.

This clonotype has ten or more counts. This rearrangement joins TRBV9 to TRBJ1-6; 7 nucleotides align to TRBD1. The CDR3 is 15 amino acids. The germline gives CDR1 SGDLS, CDR2 YYNGEE. Losses at the gene ends were 0 bases for V and 5 bases for J; bases not matched to a gene: 2. The CDR3 protein is CASSVGQGDNSPLHF. The CDR3 DNA reads TGTGCCAGCAGCGTAGGGCAGGGGGATAATTCACCCCTCCACTTT.

Sample share makes this clonotype medium-sized (0.01 to 0.1%). The chain combines TRBV9 with TRBJ2-2; D remains unclear. Trimming left V 0 bases short and J 2 bases short, with 11 bases between. The CDR3 is 16 residues long. CDR1 is SGDLS, CDR2 YYNGEE, per germline. CDR3 in DNA: TGTGCCAGCAGCGTAGGTATAGGGATTAACACCGGGGAGCTGTTTTTT. This encodes CASSVGIGINTGELFF.

The chain's CDR3 is CASSPQGAMIGELFF. CDR3 in DNA: TGTGCCAGCAGCCCACAGGGGGCGATGATCGGGGAGCTGTTTTTT. V gene TRBV9 combines with J gene TRBJ2-2; 9 nucleotides match TRBD1. V shed 4 bases and J 7 bases; nucleotides not matched to a gene: 8. The CDR3 is 15 residues long. The germline V gene encodes CDR1 SGDLS and CDR2 YYNGEE.

This clonotype is deemed medium-sized (0.01 to 0.1%). The chain carries TRBV9 and TRBJ1-2; 10 nucleotides line up with TRBD1. V lost 4 bases and J lost 5; bases outside the gene matches: 8. CDR1 and CDR2 from the germline V gene are SGDLS and YYNGEE. The CDR3 consists of 15 residues. The chain's CDR3 is CASSLRTGGGYGYTF. The CDR3 DNA reads as TGTGCCAGCAGCCTCCGGACAGGGGGTGGATATGGCTACACCTTC. Full variable domain (missing parts from reference TRBV9 and TRBJ1-2): DSGVTQTPKHLITATGQRVTLRCSPRSGDLSVYWYQQSLDQGLQFLIQYYNGEERAKGNILERFSAQQFPDLHSELNLSSLELGDSALYFCASSLRTGGGYGYTFGSGTRLTVV.

Ten or more counts support this clonotype. The genes are TRBV21-1 and TRBJ2-5; TRBD1 is the table's D call, not checked against the DNA. TRBV21-1 is tagged as a pseudogene. The CDR3 sequence is 21 residues long. The chain's CDR3 is CASSQGDWDLGSRAIRETQYF. As DNA, the CDR3 is TGTGCCAGCAGCCAGGGGGACTGGGATTTAGGATCGCGCGCTATCAGGGAGACCCAGTACTTC.

This clonotype was seen at least ten times. This chain links TRBV9 with TRBJ2-7; D gene uncertain. V lost 2 bases and J lost 5, with 20 bases in between. The germline V gene has CDR1 SGDLS and CDR2 YYNGEE. The CDR3 sequence is 16 residues long. The CDR3 spells CASSVTARVLGHEQYF. As DNA, the CDR3 is TGTGCCAGCAGCGTCACGGCAAGAGTCCTCGGCCACGAGCAGTACTTC.

The chain links TRBV9 to TRBJ1-2, with 11 bases lining up with TRBD1. CDR3 length: 17 residues. Germline trimming cut 0 bases from V and 3 bases from J; bases unmatched to any gene: 7. Germline values: CDR1 SGDLS, CDR2 YYNGEE. CDR3 sequence reads: CASSVAPGTGGDYGYTF. The CDR3 coding sequence is TGTGCCAGCAGCGTAGCACCTGGGACAGGGGGGGACTATGGCTACACCTTC.

This clonotype was seen a few times. The chain is built from TRBV9 and TRBJ2-3, with 7 bases lining up with TRBD2. V lost 4 bases and J lost 4; bases outside the gene matches: 18. This CDR3 region has 18 residues. Germline assignment: CDR1 SGDLS and CDR2 YYNGEE. In DNA form, the CDR3 reads TGTGCCAGCAGCACCAACCGGGAGGCTAGCGGCAAAGCAGATACGCAGTATTTT. It translates to CASSTNREASGKADTQYF.

This clonotype was counted many times. V usage is TRBV7-2 and J usage is TRBJ1-5; D possibly corresponds to TRBD1 (5 bases). V lost 1 base and J lost 11, with 9 bases in between. The CDR3 runs 12 residues. The germline V gene encodes CDR1 SGHTA and CDR2 FQGNSA. The CDR3 reads CASSLDQGTQHF. The CDR3 nucleotides read TGTGCCAGCAGCTTAGATCAGGGCACCCAGCATTTT.

This clonotype counts as medium-sized. The J gene is TRBJ1-2, the V gene TRBV9, with a weak D call TRBD1 (5 bases). Germline V CDR1 and CDR2: SGDLS, YYNGEE. The length of the CDR3 is 14 residues. Trimming removed 3 bases from V and 4 bases from J, with 13 bases in between. CDR3 DNA: TGTGCCAGCAGCGGGCGGGGGATTGGCTATGGCTACACCTTC. This sequence encodes CASSGRGIGYGYTF.

This clonotype has at least ten counts. The chain has TRBV9 and TRBJ2-7, with TRBD2 identical over 10 bases. Germline values: CDR1 SGDLS, CDR2 YYNGEE. This CDR3 is built from 19 residues. Unmatched junction bases numbered 12, after V lost 0 bases and J lost 0 bases. The CDR3: CASSVGASGSRPGSYEQYF. The CDR3, as DNA: TGTGCCAGCAGCGTAGGCGCTAGCGGGAGCCGACCCGGCTCCTACGAGCAGTACTTC. The variable domain in full, with the rest retrieved from reference TRBV9 and TRBJ2-7, is DSGVTQTPKHLITATGQRVTLRCSPRSGDLSVYWYQQSLDQGLQFLIQYYNGEERAKGNILERFSAQQFPDLHSELNLSSLELGDSALYFCASSVGASGSRPGSYEQYFGPGTRLTVT.

The table lists this clonotype with a few counts. V usage is TRBV9 and J usage is TRBJ1-6, with D perhaps matching TRBD1 (5 bases). V was trimmed by 0 bases and J by 8 bases, leaving 15 bases between them. The CDR3 runs to 16 residues. Germline CDR1 reads SGDLS; CDR2 reads YYNGEE. For the CDR3, the DNA is TGTGCCAGCAGCGTAGGAGGACACAGAGGGTATTCACCCCTCCACTTT. Translating gives CASSVGGHRGYSPLHF.

This clonotype is termed medium-sized. This chain links TRBV9 with TRBJ2-4; D is uncertain. Trimming stripped 0 bases from V and 5 bases from J, with 6 bases between. The CDR3 runs to 13 residues. CDR1 is SGDLS, CDR2 YYNGEE, per germline. Here the CDR3 reads CASSVEEQNIQYF. The CDR3 nucleotides are TGTGCCAGCAGCGTAGAAGAACAAAACATTCAGTACTTC.

This clonotype has a handful of counts. This chain uses TRBV9 with TRBJ1-2; the match to TRBD1 covers 7 bases. This CDR3 has 13 residues. V was clipped by 4 bases and J by 4 bases; unmatched bases: 4. Germline CDR1 reads SGDLS; CDR2 reads YYNGEE. CDR3 protein: CASSRTGAYGYTF. The DNA of the CDR3 is TGTGCCAGCAGCCGGACAGGCGCCTATGGCTACACCTTC.

In its sample, this clonotype was seen a few times. This rearrangement joins TRBV9 to TRBJ2-7; D gene uncertain. CDR1 and CDR2 from the germline V gene are SGDLS and YYNGEE. The CDR3 is 14 amino acids. V lost 0 bases to trimming and J lost 3 bases, with 10 bases between them. CDR3 nucleotide sequence: TGTGCCAGCAGCGTAGATGTACAGTTCTACGAGCAGTACTTC. Its translation is CASSVDVQFYEQYF.

This clonotype was recorded at least ten times. A single base separates this from a much larger clone, so it may be a read error. The V and J genes are TRBV9 and TRBJ1-2; D not certain. With 0 bases removed from V and 6 bases from J, the gap between germline ends came to 12 bases. The CDR3 spans 14 residues. CDR1 and CDR2 (germline): SGDLS, YYNGEE. In nucleotides, the CDR3 is TGTGCCAGCAGCGTAGAGGGCCTGGGAAATGGCTACACCTTC. It is translated as CASSVEGLGNGYTF.

This clonotype has ten or more counts. The chain combines TRBV9 with TRBJ2-5, with 12 bases that match TRBD2. The CDR3 is made up of 18 amino acids. V lost 0 bases, J lost 2 bases, and 8 bases stayed unmatched. Germline-derived CDR1 and CDR2 are SGDLS and YYNGEE. CDR3 DNA: TGTGCCAGCAGCGTAGGAGCTAGCGGGGGGGCCGGTCAAGAGACCCAGTACTTC. This gives the protein CASSVGASGGAGQETQYF.

The chain links TRBV9 to TRBJ2-3, with 10 nucleotides matching TRBD2. CDR3 length: 14 residues. The trim removed 6 bases at V and 3 bases at J, leaving 4 bases unmatched. The germline CDR1 and CDR2 sequences are SGDLS and YYNGEE. CDR3 amino acids: CASNQGLATDTQYF. The CDR3 DNA sequence: TGTGCCAGCAATCAGGGACTAGCGACAGATACGCAGTATTTT.